The 9 T cell receptor beta chains given below trace back to one sample, sequenced in a study of blood T cell repertoires in COVID-19 (dated by TCRdb to the early 2020s). The library came from the immunoSEQ multiplex PCR assay. Entries here come from immuneACCESS through TCRdb and include only in-frame sequences with V and J called. Some clones fail to appear in such tables; in the studies checked, an unresolved V gene covers under half of the shortfall, and the cause of the remainder is unknown. Counted in this sample were approximately 250,000 clones; around nine tenths of them appeared once. Roughly 2% of the sample belongs to the ten largest clones. Sequenced: PBMCs or T cells enriched from blood (not recorded which). The receptors originated from a woman aged 55-69 years in a cohort exposed to, infected with or recovered from COVID-19 (not recorded which).

This chain joins TRBV7-2 and TRBJ1-2; 7 nucleotides agree with TRBD1. From germline, CDR1 is SGHTA and CDR2 FQGNSA. The CDR3 is 15 amino acids. V lost 6 bases to trimming and J lost 2 bases; unmatched junction nucleotides: 9. The DNA for the CDR3 is TGTGCCAGCAGACATGGAGAGGGGGCAAACTATGGCTACACCTTC. It specifies CASRHGEGANYGYTF.

J is TRBJ1-6 and V is TRBV2; TRBD1 matches at 7 bases. Germline CDR1 reads SNHLY; CDR2 reads FYNNEI. V was pared by 6 bases and J by 9 bases, with 5 bases of the junction left unmatched. CDR3 size: 13 residues. The CDR3 loop reads CASRGQAVSPLHF. The CDR3 bases are TGTGCCAGCAGAGGACAGGCTGTTTCACCCCTCCACTTT.

The rearrangement links TRBV5-1 to TRBJ1-4, with D unresolved. This CDR3 is built from 15 residues. Germline loops: CDR1 SGHRS, CDR2 YFSETQ. V gave up 0 bases and J gave up 8 bases, with 14 bases separating them. Here the CDR3 reads CASSLVSGNYEKLFF. CDR3 DNA sequence: TGCGCCAGCAGCTTGGTGTCCGGGAACTACGAAAAACTGTTTTTT.

The chain couples TRBV28 to TRBJ2-7; 9 positions match TRBD1. The CDR3 is 16 residues long. Looked up from germline, CDR1 is MDHEN and CDR2 is SYDVKM. With V trimmed by 3 bases and J by 7 bases, 13 bases remained unmatched. CDR3 in amino acids: CASSFRFGTGQREQYF. The DNA of the CDR3 is TGTGCCAGCAGTTTCAGGTTCGGGACAGGGCAGAGGGAGCAGTACTTC.

The DNA of the CDR3 is TGTGCCAGCAGTTTACCCCAGGAGACCCAGTACTTC. The encoded protein is CASSLPQETQYF. The gene calls are TRBV28 and TRBJ2-5, with D unclear. The V gene lost 2 bases and the J gene lost 5 bases, with 6 bases spanning the gap. Germline CDR1 and CDR2: MDHEN and SYDVKM. The CDR3 spans 12 residues.

The chain joins TRBV11-2 to TRBJ2-2; TRBD1 matches 7 bases. From germline, CDR1 is SGHAT and CDR2 FQNNGV. The CDR3 contains 16 residues. With V trimmed by 5 bases and J by 0 bases, 6 bases remained unmatched. CDR3 region: CASSSLTGSNTGELFF. Here the CDR3 DNA reads TGTGCCAGCAGCAGCCTGACAGGGTCGAACACCGGGGAGCTGTTTTTT.

J is TRBJ2-7 and V is TRBV19; D unresolved. The germline CDR1 and CDR2 sequences are LNHDA and SQIVND (reference sequence). The CDR3 is made up of 14 amino acids. V was cut by 5 bases and J by 2 bases, with 13 bases left in between. CDR3 region: CASSADLETYEQYF. The CDR3 nucleotides are TGTGCCAGTAGTGCTGACTTGGAAACCTACGAGCAGTACTTC.

The chain links TRBV12-3 or TRBV12-4 to TRBJ1-1; D call uncertain. The CDR3 length is 12 residues. Deletions cut 7 bases from V and 7 bases from J, with 13 bases between. CDR3 sequence (DNA): TGTGCCAGCACCCGAGGGTACAGTGAAGCTTTCTTT. It is translated as CASTRGYSEAFF.

J is TRBJ2-7 and V is TRBV2, with 9 bases matching TRBD1. With V trimmed by 6 bases and J by 2 bases, 8 bases remained unmatched. Germline CDR1 is SNHLY and CDR2 is FYNNEI. The CDR3 runs 15 residues. CDR3 sequence: CASRGGTGLTYEQYF. CDR3 nucleotides: TGTGCCAGCAGGGGAGGGACAGGGCTGACCTACGAGCAGTACTTC.